A selection of T cell receptor beta chains follows, all from one sample in a study of shared clonotypes between healthy human individuals. Only in-frame clones appear in the TCRdb table, and some are missing; sequencing was by immunoSEQ multiplex PCR. The sample records hundreds of thousands of clones, roughly 95% being singletons. Input material: naive CD8+ T cells sorted from blood. The origin of the receptors is a woman aged 25-40 years in good health. The CDR3 runs from the conserved cysteine through the conserved F or W. D genes are given only for firm matches.

V: TRBV20-1
D: NA
J: TRBJ1-2
CDR3: CSAPTSYGYTF

V: TRBV10-3
D: NA
J: TRBJ1-4
CDR3: CAISESEGLGEKLFF

V: TRBV20-1
D: NA
J: TRBJ2-7
CDR3: CSASGSYEQYF

V: TRBV2
D: NA
J: TRBJ1-5
CDR3: CASSEEGRGQPQHF

V: TRBV13
D: NA
J: TRBJ2-4
CDR3: CASHGPKNIQYF

V: TRBV28
D: NA
J: TRBJ1-5
CDR3: CASSLTRRHINQPQHF

V: TRBV9
D: NA
J: TRBJ2-1
CDR3: CASGTGALSEQFF

V: TRBV6-5
D: NA
J: TRBJ1-1
CDR3: CASSSYTEAFF

V: TRBV9
D: NA
J: TRBJ1-1
CDR3: CASNLRGNTEAFF

V: TRBV19
D: TRBD1
J: TRBJ1-2
CDR3: CASSRDRETYGYTF

V: TRBV28
D: TRBD1
J: TRBJ2-7
CDR3: CASSPTGVPYEQYF

V: TRBV27
D: TRBD1
J: TRBJ2-7
CDR3: CASSLGPGTGVPYEQYF

V: TRBV7-9
D: NA
J: TRBJ2-1
CDR3: CASSHGTDSYNEQFF

V: TRBV7-9
D: NA
J: TRBJ1-4
CDR3: CASSVGTAEGEKLFF

V: TRBV27
D: NA
J: TRBJ1-1
CDR3: CASSAGVLNTEAFF

V: TRBV30
D: NA
J: TRBJ2-7
CDR3: CAWDRSSGFEQYF

V: TRBV15
D: TRBD1
J: TRBJ2-7
CDR3: CATSRGGQTYEQYF

V: TRBV5-5
D: NA
J: TRBJ1-4
CDR3: CASSLVESGKLFF

V: TRBV4-1
D: NA
J: TRBJ2-1
CDR3: CATAGRGYNEQFF

V: TRBV6-6
D: NA
J: TRBJ1-1
CDR3: CASCQNTEAFF

V: TRBV13
D: TRBD1
J: TRBJ2-7
CDR3: CASSFSGQGSYEQYF

V: TRBV27
D: NA
J: TRBJ2-7
CDR3: CASSTSGPTYQYF

V: TRBV7-9
D: TRBD2
J: TRBJ2-7
CDR3: CASSLTSGTYEQYF

V: TRBV7-6
D: TRBD2
J: TRBJ2-2
CDR3: CASSLGARLAGVGTGELFF